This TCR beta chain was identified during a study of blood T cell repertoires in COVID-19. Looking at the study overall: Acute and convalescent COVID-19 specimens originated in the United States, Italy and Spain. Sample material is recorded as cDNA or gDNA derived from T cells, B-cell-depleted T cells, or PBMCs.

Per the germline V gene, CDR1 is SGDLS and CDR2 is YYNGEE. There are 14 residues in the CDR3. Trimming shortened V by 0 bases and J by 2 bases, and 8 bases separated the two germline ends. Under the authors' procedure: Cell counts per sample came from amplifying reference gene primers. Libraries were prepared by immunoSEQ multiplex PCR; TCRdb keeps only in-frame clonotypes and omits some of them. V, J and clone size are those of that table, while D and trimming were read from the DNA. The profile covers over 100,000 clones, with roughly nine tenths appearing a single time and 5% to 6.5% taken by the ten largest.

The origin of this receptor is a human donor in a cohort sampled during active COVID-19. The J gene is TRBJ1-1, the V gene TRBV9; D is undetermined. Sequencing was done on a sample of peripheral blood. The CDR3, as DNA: TGTGCCAGCAGCGTAGGCCCGGGAAACACTGAAGCTTTCTTT. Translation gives CASSVGPGNTEAFF.